The 11 T cell receptor beta chains reported below all come from one sample, sequenced in a study of early T cells in non-severe SARS-CoV-2 infection. Using its own MiXCR run on the 5' RACE reads, TCRdb lists one record per CDR3 protein. The sample includes tens of thousands of distinct CDR3 sequences, roughly a tenth seen only once; the top ten take 6% to 8.5%. Sample: whole blood, taken at baseline. These receptors came from an adult who was a healthcare worker with PCR-confirmed SARS-CoV-2 infection or an uninfected control (not recorded which).

This chain connects TRBV3-2 to TRBJ2-7; the table's D call, TRBD1, has no DNA check behind it. TRBV3-2 is an annotated pseudogene. CDR3 size: 15 residues. The CDR3 DNA reads TGTGCCAGCAGGAATAACAGGGGGAATCCCTACGAGCAGTACTTC. Translating gives CASRNNRGNPYEQYF.

This clonotype was detected many times. The chain uses TRBV7-2 and TRBJ2-3, with D perhaps given as TRBD1 or TRBD2 (6 bases each). From germline, CDR1 is SGHTA and CDR2 FQGNSA. This CDR3 region has 15 residues. The V gene lost 1 base and the J gene lost 2 bases, with 10 bases spanning the gap. The CDR3 spells CASSLESGATDTQYF. In nucleotides, the CDR3 is TGTGCCAGCAGCTTAGAGTCGGGGGCCACAGATACGCAGTATTTT. The full variable domain, rest sourced from reference TRBV7-2 and TRBJ2-3, is GAGVSQSPSNKVTEKGKDVELRCDPISGHTALYWYRQSLGQGLEFLIYFQGNSAPDKSGLPSDRFSAERTGGSVSTLTIQRTQQEDSAVYLCASSLESGATDTQYFGPGTRLTVL.

Only a few counts were recorded for this clonotype. This chain connects TRBV7-3 to TRBJ1-1, with D uncertain. Germline-derived CDR1 and CDR2 are SGHTA and FQGTGA. Between the trimmed V and J ends, which lost 6 bases and 3 bases, there was a span of 11 bases. CDR3 length: 13 amino acids. The DNA of the CDR3 is TGTGCCAGCAGTCCCACCCAGGACACTGAAGCTTTCTTT. It specifies CASSPTQDTEAFF.

This clonotype was detected only a few times. The chain carries TRBV7-3 and TRBJ2-3; D unresolved. The length of the CDR3 is 15 residues. Germline CDR1 reads SGHTA; CDR2 reads FQGTGA. Trimming took off 2 bases at V and 0 bases at J, with 9 bases between the two ends. In DNA, the CDR3 is TGTGCCAGCAGCTTAGCCCCGACTAGCACAGATACGCAGTATTTT. It yields the protein CASSLAPTSTDTQYF. Using reference TRBV7-3 and TRBJ2-3 for the parts outside the CDR3, the full variable domain is GAGVSQTPSNKVTEKGKYVELRCDPISGHTALYWYRQSLGQGPEFLIYFQGTGAADDSGLPNDRFFAVRPEGSVSTLKIQRTERGDSAVYLCASSLAPTSTDTQYFGPGTRLTVL.

This clonotype was found a few times. The chain joins TRBV5-5 to TRBJ2-3; a weak D match, TRBD2 (6 bases). Germline CDR1 reads SGHKS; CDR2 reads YYEKEE (reference sequence). V was clipped by 3 bases and J by 2 bases, with 10 bases between them. The CDR3 contains 14 residues. The CDR3, as DNA: TGTGCCAGCAGCTGGGACTCGTTCACAGATACGCAGTATTTT. It codes for CASSWDSFTDTQYF. The complete variable domain, with remaining parts taken from reference TRBV5-5 and TRBJ2-3, reads DAGVTQSPTHLIKTRGQQVTLRCSPISGHKSVSWYQQVLGQGPQFIFQYYEKEERGRGNFPDRFSARQFPNYSSELNVNALLLGDSALYLCASSWDSFTDTQYFGPGTRLTVL.

In this sample, this clonotype turned up many times. The chain couples TRBV12-3 or TRBV12-4 to TRBJ2-1, with 11 bases aligning to TRBD2. This CDR3 is built from 15 residues. The V gene end was trimmed by 6 bases and the J gene end by 9 bases; junction bases not matched to a gene: 10. The CDR3 nucleotides read TGTGCCAGCAGAGATGGACTAGCGGGTAGTGGTGAGCAGTTCTTC. Translated, it gives CASRDGLAGSGEQFF.

Only a few counts were recorded for this clonotype. The chain links TRBV20-1 to TRBJ2-7, with TRBD1 matching over 9 bases. The CDR3 loop spans 14 amino acids. The germline V gene encodes CDR1 DFQATT and CDR2 SNEGSKA (reference sequence). Unmatched junction bases numbered 11, after V lost 5 bases and J lost 6 bases. The CDR3, as DNA: TGCAGTGCTGCCACCGGGACAGGGATCGGCGAGCAGTACTTC. This encodes CSAATGTGIGEQYF.

Only a few counts were recorded for this clonotype. The rearrangement joins TRBV5-5 to TRBJ2-1; 7 positions agree with TRBD1. From germline, CDR1 is SGHKS and CDR2 YYEKEE (reference sequence). This CDR3 is built from 14 residues. V gave up 0 bases and J gave up 12 bases; unmatched junction bases: 9. The CDR3 DNA reads TGTGCCAGCAGCTTGGTTTTAGTAGGGGGCTGGCAGTTCTTC. Translated: CASSLVLVGGWQFF.

This clonotype was seen at least ten times. The CDR3 spells CASSLAGTYNEQFF. CDR3 in DNA: TGTGCCAGCAGCTTAGCAGGGACATACAATGAGCAGTTCTTC. The chain has TRBV7-6 and TRBJ2-1; D perhaps matches TRBD1 (6 bases). This CDR3 region has 14 residues. Trimming took off 0 bases at V and 4 bases at J, with 7 bases between the two ends. Germline CDR1 SGHVS, CDR2 FNYEAQ.

This clonotype was recorded only once. The rearrangement joins TRBV28 to TRBJ1-4; D ambiguous. The V and J ends lost 6 bases and 8 bases respectively, with 13 bases between them. The germline V gene has CDR1 MDHEN and CDR2 SYDVKM. This CDR3 is 13 amino acids long. CDR3 nucleotides: TGTGCCAGCAGCCCCGGTCCTGGGGAAAAACTGTTTTTT. As protein: CASSPGPGEKLFF.

The chain recombines TRBV7-2 with TRBJ2-2; weak D call: TRBD1 (5 bases). The V end lost 0 bases, the J end lost 5 bases, and 10 bases lay between the germline ends. Germline assignment: CDR1 SGHTA and CDR2 FQGNSA. CDR3 length: 15 amino acids. The CDR3 spells CASSLAQGWTGELFF. In DNA, the CDR3 is TGTGCCAGCAGCTTAGCTCAGGGTTGGACCGGGGAGCTGTTTTTT.